This TCR beta chain comes out of a study of blood T cell repertoires in COVID-19. Study background: Material from acute and convalescent COVID-19 was sourced from the United States, Italy and Spain. PBMCs, B-cell-depleted T cells, or T cells provided the cDNA or gDNA that made up the material.

Per the original methods: For nucleated cells, counts were estimated from reference gene primer amplification. Clones were read by immunoSEQ multiplex PCR, and TCRdb kept only the in-frame ones, dropping some. That table is the source of V, J and clone size, and D and trimming were worked out from the DNA. This table holds about 380,000 clones, approximately 90% found once. Germline V gene lookup returns CDR1 KGHDR and CDR2 SFDVKD. The CDR3 has 13 residues. V lost 5 bases and J lost 4, with 8 bases in between. For recovered donors of Cohort 3, there were two negative PCRs, clearance, or symptom resolution.

Sequencing input: PBMCs or T cells enriched from blood (not recorded which). The chain links TRBV24-1 to TRBJ1-5, with D unresolved. The receptor's source is a woman between 18 and 29 years old who had recovered from COVID-19. The CDR3, as DNA: TGTGCCACCAGTGTCACAGATAATCAGCCCCAGCATTTT. This sequence encodes CATSVTDNQPQHF.